Listed below are T cell receptor beta chains from one sample, sequenced in a study of cytomegalovirus exposure and HLA in healthy donors. Sequenced by immunoSEQ multiplex PCR; TCRdb stores in-frame clones only, minus some. The data hold fewer than 250,000 clones, with around 80% observed a single time. The sequencing input was PBMCs. The receptor set was obtained from a young man in good health and CMV-seronegative. CDR3s include the opening cysteine and the closing phenylalanine or tryptophan. A D gene is named only where the DNA matches it firmly. Size is omitted from some rows. Given values are once, few, many or a class for expanded clones.

abundance | j_gene | v_gene | d_gene | len | CDR3nt | CDR3aa
once | TRBJ2-1 | TRBV9 | NA | 16 | TGTGCCAGCAGCGTAGTTCAGGGCGTCGGTAGTAATGAGCAGTTCTTC | CASSVVQGVGSNEQFF
NA | TRBJ2-1 | TRBV7-8 | NA | 11 | TGTGCCAGCAGCCCCCGTGTTGAGCAGTTCTTC | CASSPRVEQFF
once | TRBJ2-7 | TRBV15 | TRBD1 | 13 | TGTGCCACCGTACAGGGGGCTGGTCGGGAGCAGTACTTC | CATVQGAGREQYF
NA | TRBJ2-7 | TRBV9 | TRBD1 | 14 | TGTGCCAGCAGCCCCTGGACAGGGGTAAGCGAGCAGTACTTC | CASSPWTGVSEQYF
NA | TRBJ2-7 | TRBV5-4 | NA | 13 | TGTGCCAGCAGCTTGGAGGGGACCTACGAGCAGTACTTC | CASSLEGTYEQYF
NA | TRBJ2-3 | TRBV13 | TRBD2 | 18 | TGTGCCAGCAGCTTCTTTTCGGTTGGCGGGAGGAGCACAGATACGCAGTATTTT | CASSFFSVGGRSTDTQYF
NA | TRBJ2-3 | TRBV11-2 | TRBD2 | 14 | TGTGCCAGCAGCCCGGGACTAGCGTCTGATACGCAGTATTTT | CASSPGLASDTQYF
NA | TRBJ1-1 | TRBV6-1 | TRBD1 | 14 | TGTGCCAGCTGCCCAGGGGGCACGAACACTGAAGCTTTCTTT | CASCPGGTNTEAFF
NA | TRBJ2-2 | TRBV29-1 | NA | 14 | TGCAGCGTTGACCAGGGGCAAAACACCGGGGAGCTGTTTTTT | CSVDQGQNTGELFF
NA | TRBJ2-2 | TRBV2 | TRBD1 | 13 | TGTGCCAGCAGGACAGGGAGTACCGGGGAGCTGTTTTTT | CASRTGSTGELFF
NA | TRBJ2-2 | TRBV11-2 | TRBD2 | 15 | TGTGCCAGCAGCTTAGCTTCTGGGGGGGGCGGGGAGCTGTTTTTT | CASSLASGGGGELFF
NA | TRBJ1-2 | TRBV27 | NA | 14 | TGTGCCAGCAGTTTATCCCACAGGAGGGCCGGCTACACCTTC | CASSLSHRRAGYTF
few | TRBJ2-7 | TRBV23-1 | TRBD2 | 16 | TGCGCCAGCAGTCCAATTTTGGGGGAGGGTCTGTACGAGCAGTACTTC | CASSPILGEGLYEQYF
NA | TRBJ2-1 | TRBV6-5 | NA | 14 | TGTGCCAGCAGTTATGGGGGTCGGGGGAATGAGCAGTTCTTC | CASSYGGRGNEQFF
NA | TRBJ2-3 | TRBV6-6 | TRBD1 | 15 | TGTGCCAGCAGCCGACAGGGGGCCAGGGCAGATACGCAGTATTTT | CASSRQGARADTQYF
NA | TRBJ1-1 | TRBV23-1 | NA | 13 | TGCGCCAGCACGCAAAGGAGAGGCACTGAAGCTTTCTTT | CASTQRRGTEAFF
once | TRBJ2-2 | TRBV4-2 | TRBD2 | 16 | TGTGCCAGCAGCCTGGGACTAGCGGAGAACACCGGGGAGCTGTTTTTT | CASSLGLAENTGELFF
NA | TRBJ1-1 | TRBV19 | TRBD1 | 13 | TGTGCCAGTAGCTCACAGGGGGGGACTGAAGCTTTCTTT | CASSSQGGTEAFF
NA | TRBJ1-1 | TRBV7-9 | NA | 13 | TGTGCCAGCAGCTTACCCAGTACCACTGAAGCTTTCTTT | CASSLPSTTEAFF
NA | TRBJ1-3 | TRBV7-2 | NA | 16 | TGTGCCAGCAGCTTGAACCCCGGGACAACTGGAAACACCATATATTTT | CASSLNPGTTGNTIYF
NA | TRBJ2-7 | TRBV5-6 | TRBD2 | 17 | TGTGCCAGCAGCTTGTTGGGTAGCGGGACTCACTCCTACGAGCAGTACTTC | CASSLLGSGTHSYEQYF
few | TRBJ2-7 | TRBV5-1 | TRBD1 | 16 | TGCGCCAGCAGCTTGGGGGACAGGGGGCCTGAGGACGAGCAGTACTTC | CASSLGDRGPEDEQYF
NA | TRBJ2-2 | TRBV11-2 | TRBD2 | 16 | TGTGCCAGCAGGACTAGCGGGGGGCGAGGGACCGGGGAGCTGTTTTTT | CASRTSGGRGTGELFF
NA | TRBJ2-2 | TRBV4-3 | TRBD2 | 17 | TGCGCCAGCAGCCAAGCAATAGCGGGAGGGCCAACCGGGGAGCTGTTTTTT | CASSQAIAGGPTGELFF
once | TRBJ2-2 | TRBV13 | TRBD2 | 13 | TGTGCCAGCAGCTTACGGGGGGCCGGGGAGCTGTTTTTT | CASSLRGAGELFF
NA | TRBJ1-5 | TRBV2 | TRBD1 | 14 | TGTGCCAGCAGTGGCGGACAGGGGGCTCAGCCCCAGCATTTT | CASSGGQGAQPQHF
few | TRBJ1-4 | TRBV4-3 | NA | 15 | TGCGCCAGCAGCCAAGATAGACAGCCAAATGAAAAACTGTTTTTT | CASSQDRQPNEKLFF
once | TRBJ2-1 | TRBV7-2 | TRBD2 | 17 | TGTGCCAGCAGCTTCTTTCGGGCAACTAGCGGGAGTGTAGGGCAGTTCTTC | CASSFFRATSGSVGQFF
NA | TRBJ2-1 | TRBV6-5 | NA | 11 | TGTGCCAGCAAAGGGGACAATGAGCAGTTCTTC | CASKGDNEQFF